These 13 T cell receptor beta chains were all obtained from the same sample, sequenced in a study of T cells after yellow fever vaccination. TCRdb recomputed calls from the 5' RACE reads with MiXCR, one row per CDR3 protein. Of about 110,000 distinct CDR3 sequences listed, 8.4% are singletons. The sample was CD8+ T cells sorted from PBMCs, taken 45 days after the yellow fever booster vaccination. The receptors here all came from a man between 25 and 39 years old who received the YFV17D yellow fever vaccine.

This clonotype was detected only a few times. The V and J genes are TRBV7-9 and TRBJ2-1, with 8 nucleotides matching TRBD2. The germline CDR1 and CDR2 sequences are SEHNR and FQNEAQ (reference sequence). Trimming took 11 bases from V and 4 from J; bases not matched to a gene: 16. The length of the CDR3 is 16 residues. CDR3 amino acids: CAGTKPGTSGYNEQFF. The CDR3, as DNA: TGTGCCGGGACGAAGCCCGGGACTAGTGGGTACAATGAGCAGTTCTTC.

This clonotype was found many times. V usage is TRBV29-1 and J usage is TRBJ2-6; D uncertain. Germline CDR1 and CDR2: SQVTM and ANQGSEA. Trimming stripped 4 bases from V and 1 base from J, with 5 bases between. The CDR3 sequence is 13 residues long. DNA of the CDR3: TGCAGCGTTGCAAAGTCTGGGGCCAACGTCCTGACTTTC. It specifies CSVAKSGANVLTF.

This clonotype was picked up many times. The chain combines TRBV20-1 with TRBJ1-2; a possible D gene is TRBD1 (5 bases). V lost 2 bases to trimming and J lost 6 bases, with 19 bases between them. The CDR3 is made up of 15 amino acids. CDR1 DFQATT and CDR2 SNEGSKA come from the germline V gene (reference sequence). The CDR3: CSARFFHGTADGYTF. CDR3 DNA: TGCAGTGCTAGATTTTTCCATGGGACGGCGGATGGCTACACCTTC.

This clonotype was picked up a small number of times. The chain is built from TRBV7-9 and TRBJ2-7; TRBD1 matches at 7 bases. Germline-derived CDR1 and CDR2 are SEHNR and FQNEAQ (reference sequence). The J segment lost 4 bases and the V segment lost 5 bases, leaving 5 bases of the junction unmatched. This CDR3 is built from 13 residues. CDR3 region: CASSMTGWYEQYF. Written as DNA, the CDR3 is TGTGCCAGCAGCATGACAGGGTGGTACGAGCAGTACTTC. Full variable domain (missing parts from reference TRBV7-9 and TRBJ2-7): DTGVSQNPRHKITKRGQNVTFRCDPISEHNRLYWYRQTLGQGPEFLTYFQNEAQLEKSRLLSDRFSAERPKGSFSTLEIQRTEQGDSAMYLCASSMTGWYEQYFGPGTRLTVT.

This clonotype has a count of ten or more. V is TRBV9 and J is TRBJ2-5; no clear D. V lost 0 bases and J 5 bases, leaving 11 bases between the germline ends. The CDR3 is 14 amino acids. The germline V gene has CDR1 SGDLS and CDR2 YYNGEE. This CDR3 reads CASSVGQSLETQYF. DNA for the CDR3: TGTGCCAGCAGCGTAGGGCAATCGTTGGAGACCCAGTACTTC.

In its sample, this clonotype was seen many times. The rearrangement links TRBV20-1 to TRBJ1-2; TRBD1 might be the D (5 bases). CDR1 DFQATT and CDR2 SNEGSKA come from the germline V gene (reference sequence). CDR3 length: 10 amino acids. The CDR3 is CSGGGGGYTF. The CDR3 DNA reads TGCAGCGGCGGGGGGGGTGGCTACACCTTC.

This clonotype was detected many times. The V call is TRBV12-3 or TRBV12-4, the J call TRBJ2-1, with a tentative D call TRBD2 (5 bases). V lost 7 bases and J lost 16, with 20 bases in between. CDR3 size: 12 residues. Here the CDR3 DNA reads TGTGCCAGCACACAACCCCTCGGGATGGTCTTCTTC. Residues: CASTQPLGMVFF.

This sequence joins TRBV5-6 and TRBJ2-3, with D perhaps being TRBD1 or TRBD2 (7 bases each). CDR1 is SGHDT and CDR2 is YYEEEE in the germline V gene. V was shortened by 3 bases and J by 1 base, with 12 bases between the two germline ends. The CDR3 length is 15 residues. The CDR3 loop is CASSWGGTGTDTQYF. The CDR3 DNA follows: TGTGCCAGCAGCTGGGGGGGGACAGGCACAGATACGCAGTATTTT. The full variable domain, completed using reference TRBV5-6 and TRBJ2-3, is DAGVTQSPTHLIKTRGQQVTLRCSPKSGHDTVSWYQQALGQGPQFIFQYYEEEERQRGNFPDRFSGHQFPNYSSELNVNALLLGDSALYLCASSWGGTGTDTQYFGPGTRLTVL.

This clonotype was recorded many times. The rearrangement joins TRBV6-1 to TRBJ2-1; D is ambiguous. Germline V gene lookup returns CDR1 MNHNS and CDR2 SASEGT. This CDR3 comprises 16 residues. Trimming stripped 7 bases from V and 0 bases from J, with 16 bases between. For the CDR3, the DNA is TGTGCCAGCACGGTACCCTCAGGACGCTCCTACAATGAGCAGTTCTTC. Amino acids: CASTVPSGRSYNEQFF.

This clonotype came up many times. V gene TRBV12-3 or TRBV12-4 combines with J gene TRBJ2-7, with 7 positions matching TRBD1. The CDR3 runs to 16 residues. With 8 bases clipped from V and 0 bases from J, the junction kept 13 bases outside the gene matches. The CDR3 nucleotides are TGTGCCAGCTCCTCCTTCGACAGGGCTAGCTCCTACGAGCAGTACTTC. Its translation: CASSSFDRASSYEQYF.

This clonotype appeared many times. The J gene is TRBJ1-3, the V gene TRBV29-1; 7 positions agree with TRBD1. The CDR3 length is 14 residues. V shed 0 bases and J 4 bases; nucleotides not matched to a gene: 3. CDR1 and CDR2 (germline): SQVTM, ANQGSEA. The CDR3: CSVEDGDSGNTIYF. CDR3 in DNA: TGCAGCGTTGAAGACGGGGACAGCGGAAACACCATATATTTT.

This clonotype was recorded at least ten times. This CDR3 reads CASSPQSSYEQYF. The CDR3 DNA sequence: TGTGCCAGCAGCCCCCAGAGCTCCTACGAGCAGTACTTC. V gene TRBV7-6 combines with J gene TRBJ2-7; D gene uncertain. The V and J ends lost 5 bases and 0 bases respectively, with 8 bases between them. In germline, CDR1 is SGHVS, CDR2 FNYEAQ. The CDR3 runs 13 residues.

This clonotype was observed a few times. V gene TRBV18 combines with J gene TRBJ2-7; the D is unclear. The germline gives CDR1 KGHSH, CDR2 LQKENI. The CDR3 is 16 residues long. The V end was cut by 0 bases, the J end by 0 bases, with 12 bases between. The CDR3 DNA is TGTGCCAGCTCACCACCCCTTCCGTACAGCTCCTACGAGCAGTACTTC. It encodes CASSPPLPYSSYEQYF. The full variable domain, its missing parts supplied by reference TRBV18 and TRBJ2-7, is NAGVMQNPRHLVRRRGQEARLRCSPMKGHSHVYWYRQLPEEGLKFMVYLQKENIIDESGMPKERFSAEFPKEGPSILRIQQVVRGDSAAYFCASSPPLPYSSYEQYFGPGTRLTVT.